A selection of T cell receptor beta chains follows, all from one sample in a study of blood T cell repertoires in COVID-19. Assay: immunoSEQ multiplex PCR; the TCRdb copy retains only in-frame clones and omits some. This table holds fewer than 200,000 clones, about 79% found once. Sample: peripheral blood. These receptors were obtained from a woman aged 70-85 years with acute or convalescent COVID-19. Each CDR3 is given with its conserved first and last residue. D genes are given only for firm matches. Part of the rows lack a size; the others show once, few, many or a class for expanded clones.

clone_size d_call cdr3_length j_call v_call cdr3_nt cdr3_aa
once - 21 TRBJ2-6 TRBV7-8 TGTGCCAGCAGCTCTAGAACCGGGCGGTTAGGGGGTCTAACTGGGGCCAACGTCCTGACTTTC CASSSRTGRLGGLTGANVLTF
- - 14 TRBJ1-3 TRBV5-4 TGTGCCAGCAGCCCGGGGGGGGTTGGAAACACCATATATTTT CASSPGGVGNTIYF
- TRBD1 17 TRBJ1-2 TRBV7-9 TGTGCCAGCAGCTTAGCGGCAGGGGGCAACCTCAACTATGGCTACACCTTC CASSLAAGGNLNYGYTF
- - 15 TRBJ2-5 TRBV5-4 TGTGCCAGCAGCTTGGACGGCGGCAGACAAGAGACCCAGTACTTC CASSLDGGRQETQYF
- TRBD2 20 TRBJ2-1 TRBV7-8 TGTGCCAGCAGCTCACCCCAGGCTAGCGGGAGAATACGTCACTACAATGAGCAGTTCTTC CASSSPQASGRIRHYNEQFF
- TRBD2 14 TRBJ2-3 TRBV2 TGTGCCAGCAGGGGACTAGCGGGAGCAGATACGCAGTATTTT CASRGLAGADTQYF
- TRBD1 14 TRBJ2-7 TRBV2 TGTGCCAGCAGAAGGACAGGCGGCTCCTACGAGCAGTACTTC CASRRTGGSYEQYF
- - 17 TRBJ2-5 TRBV7-6 TGTGCCAGCAGCCCAGGGCTGGGTTCGGAGTCCCAAGAGACCCAGTACTTC CASSPGLGSESQETQYF
- - 14 TRBJ1-5 TRBV5-6 TGTGCCAGCAGCTTCCGGGGGAGAAATCAGCCCCAGCATTTT CASSFRGRNQPQHF
- TRBD2 15 TRBJ2-1 TRBV27 TGTGCCAGCTCCAAGCGGGACCTCCCCCACAATGAGCAGTTCTTC CASSKRDLPHNEQFF